What follows are 27 T cell receptor beta chains derived from one specimen sequenced in a study of T cells after yellow fever vaccination. TCRdb independently ran MiXCR on the 5' RACE reads; one entry per CDR3 protein. The data contain roughly 300,000 distinct CDR3 sequences, 6.8% of them singletons. The sequencing here drew on PBMCs, taken roughly 47 days after the first yellow fever vaccination. These receptors all come from a man younger than 35 who received the YFV17D yellow fever vaccine.

This clonotype was counted a few times. The chain carries TRBV3-1 and TRBJ1-4; maybe TRBD1 (6 bases). This CDR3 region has 15 residues. Germline V CDR1 and CDR2: LGHDT, YNNKEL (reference sequence). Trimming pared 4 bases from V and 4 bases from J, leaving 13 bases between. This chain's CDR3 is CASSLEGGLNEKLFF. DNA of the CDR3: TGTGCCAGCAGCCTCGAAGGGGGTCTTAATGAAAAACTGTTTTTT.

This clonotype appeared a few times. The rearrangement joins TRBV7-2 to TRBJ2-7; TRBD1 matches 9 bases. The CDR3 is 17 residues long. Trimming removed 6 bases from V and 1 base from J; junction bases left unmatched: 13. Germline CDR1 and CDR2: SGHTA and FQGNSA. Here the CDR3 DNA reads TGTGCCAGCAGGACACAGGGGGCGTCCACTTCATCCTACGAGCAGTACTTC. It codes for CASRTQGASTSSYEQYF.

The genes are TRBV11-2 and TRBJ2-1; D unclear. The germline CDR1 and CDR2 sequences are SGHAT and FQNNGV. Trimming stripped 5 bases from V and 6 bases from J, with 17 bases between. This CDR3 is built from 15 residues. The CDR3 DNA reads as TGTGCCAGCAGCCCTACCCTAGGGCTCAGCAATGAGCAGTTCTTC. Protein product: CASSPTLGLSNEQFF.

This chain uses TRBV27 with TRBJ1-2, with no clear D. The V and J ends lost 4 bases and 2 bases respectively, with 11 bases between them. The germline V gene has CDR1 MNHEY and CDR2 SMNVEV (reference sequence). This CDR3 region has 14 residues. The CDR3, as DNA: TGTGCCAGCAGTTCCCCCGCCAGGAACTATGGCTACACCTTC. This translates into CASSSPARNYGYTF.

The V and J genes are TRBV5-5 and TRBJ2-5; D remains ambiguous. The CDR3 runs to 17 residues. Trimming shortened V by 4 bases and J by 5 bases, and 24 bases separated the two germline ends. The germline V gene has CDR1 SGHKS and CDR2 YYEKEE (reference sequence). The CDR3 reads CASSEVIVGGGRETQYF. CDR3 sequence (DNA): TGTGCCAGCAGCGAGGTGATTGTCGGCGGTGGTAGGGAGACCCAGTACTTC.

At least ten counts were recorded for this clonotype. The chain uses TRBV2 and TRBJ2-5; a possible D gene is TRBD1 (6 bases). The CDR3 loop spans 14 amino acids. Germline V CDR1 and CDR2: SNHLY, FYNNEI. The V and J ends lost 7 bases and 4 bases respectively, with 16 bases between them. DNA for the CDR3: TGTGCCAGCATGGACAGCTCCCCTAGAGAGACCCAGTACTTC. Its translation is CASMDSSPRETQYF.

This clonotype was observed many times. The chain is built from TRBV7-3 and TRBJ2-1; 8 bases align to TRBD1. Germline V gene lookup returns CDR1 SGHTA and CDR2 FQGTGA. Trimming removed 5 bases from V and 6 bases from J; junction bases left unmatched: 6. The CDR3 sequence is 14 residues long. The CDR3 protein is CASSLGQGPNEQFF. CDR3 in DNA: TGTGCCAGCAGCCTAGGACAGGGCCCCAATGAGCAGTTCTTC.

In its sample, this clonotype was seen a few times. The V call is TRBV6-2 or TRBV6-3, the J call TRBJ2-5; 9 nucleotides agree with TRBD2. The junction had 14 bases not matched to a gene; V was cut back by 6 bases and J by 9 bases. The CDR3 spans 15 residues. In germline, CDR1 is MNHEY, CDR2 SVGEGT. The CDR3: CASSPPLTSGDAQYF. CDR3 DNA: TGTGCCAGCAGCCCACCCCTGACTAGCGGTGACGCCCAGTACTTC.

This clonotype was found many times. The chain carries TRBV7-2 and TRBJ1-4; D ambiguous. This CDR3 contains 15 residues. The V gene's germline CDR1 is SGHTA and CDR2 FQGNSA. Trimming left V 3 bases short and J 1 base short, with 9 bases between. This CDR3 reads CASSFYSGTNEKLFF. The CDR3, as DNA: TGTGCCAGCAGCTTCTACAGTGGAACTAATGAAAAACTGTTTTTT. The full variable domain, its missing parts supplied by reference TRBV7-2 and TRBJ1-4, is GAGVSQSPSNKVTEKGKDVELRCDPISGHTALYWYRQSLGQGLEFLIYFQGNSAPDKSGLPSDRFSAERTGGSVSTLTIQRTQQEDSAVYLCASSFYSGTNEKLFFGSGTQLSVL.

V usage is TRBV7-2 and J usage is TRBJ2-3; TRBD2 aligns across 7 bases. V trimming: 1 base; J trimming: 4 bases; junction bases outside the gene matches: 11. The CDR3 sequence is 17 residues long. The germline V gene has CDR1 SGHTA and CDR2 FQGNSA. The CDR3 loop is CASSLGGGAIIADTQYF. The DNA for the CDR3 is TGTGCCAGCAGCTTAGGGGGGGGAGCGATCATTGCAGATACGCAGTATTTT.

This clonotype was found a few times. The V and J genes are TRBV7-9 and TRBJ2-3; D is uncertain. Germline assignment: CDR1 SEHNR and CDR2 FQNEAQ (reference sequence). The CDR3 has 14 amino acids. Between the trimmed V and J ends, which lost 0 bases and 3 bases, there was a span of 7 bases. CDR3 loop: CASSLATRTDTQYF. Here the CDR3 DNA reads TGTGCCAGCAGCTTAGCGACTCGTACAGATACGCAGTATTTT.

This rearrangement joins TRBV3-1 to TRBJ2-3; TRBD2 agrees at 10 bases. CDR3 length equals 16 residues. Germline V lookup: CDR1 LGHDT, CDR2 YNNKEL (reference sequence). J gave up 6 bases and V 4 bases, and 10 bases lay outside the gene matches. The CDR3 nucleotides are TGTGCCAGCAGCCCCTACGGACTAGCGGCCCGGGATACGCAGTATTTT. This translates into CASSPYGLAARDTQYF.

The sample holds a few counts of this clonotype. Here the CDR3 DNA reads TGTGCCAGTAGTATAGATTCGGCAGGGTCCAATTACGAGCAGTACTTC. Translation: CASSIDSAGSNYEQYF. The genes are TRBV19 and TRBJ2-7; D might be TRBD1 (5 bases). The CDR3 loop spans 16 amino acids. The germline CDR1 and CDR2 sequences are LNHDA and SQIVND (reference sequence). The V gene lost 0 bases and the J gene lost 4 bases, with 16 bases spanning the gap.

Comment on this clonotype: The junction departs from the called germline gene at one end, perhaps through a read error. This sequence joins TRBV11-2 and TRBJ2-2, with D uncertain. The CDR3 is 14 residues long. CDR1 is SGHAT, CDR2 FQNNGV, per germline. The CDR3 region has the DNA TGTGCCAGGAGCTTAGGACCGAACACCGGGGAGCTGTTTTTT. As protein: CARSLGPNTGELFF.

This chain uses TRBV5-1 with TRBJ2-6; a weak D match, TRBD1 (6 bases). Germline CDR1 is SGHRS and CDR2 is YFSETQ. The length of the CDR3 is 15 residues. Trimming removed 5 bases at V and 0 bases at J, with 9 bases between. The CDR3 protein is CASSGQTSGANVLTF. In nucleotides, the CDR3 is TGCGCCAGCAGTGGACAGACCTCTGGGGCCAACGTCCTGACTTTC.

This rearrangement joins TRBV12-3 or TRBV12-4 to TRBJ2-3; D gene uncertain. Trimming removed 2 bases from V and 4 bases from J, with 7 bases in between. This CDR3 comprises 13 residues. CDR3 bases: TGTGCCAGCAGTTTAAGCCTAGCAGATACGCAGTATTTT. This encodes CASSLSLADTQYF.

This clonotype was counted a few times. The V call is TRBV2, the J call TRBJ1-5, with 7 bases identical to TRBD1. The CDR3 is made up of 14 amino acids. Germline values: CDR1 SNHLY, CDR2 FYNNEI. J was trimmed by 5 bases and V by 6 bases; bases with no gene match: 7. Written as DNA, the CDR3 is TGTGCCAGCAGGGGGACAGAGGCTCATCAGCCCCAGCATTTT. Its protein product is CASRGTEAHQPQHF.

This clonotype has a handful of counts. The rearrangement links TRBV4-1 to TRBJ2-7, with D maybe TRBD1 (5 bases). This CDR3 is 13 amino acids long. The ends were cut back, 3 bases at V and 1 base at J, with 7 bases in the middle. Germline CDR1 MGHRA, CDR2 YSYEKL. DNA of the CDR3: TGCGCCAGCAGCCACACAGGTTCCTACGAGCAGTACTTC. Translated, it gives CASSHTGSYEQYF.

The chain is built from TRBV6-1 and TRBJ1-1, with D unclear. Germline V gene data show CDR1 as MNHNS and CDR2 as SASEGT. The CDR3 runs to 15 residues. Trimming cost V 5 bases and J 2 bases, with 15 bases left between them. CDR3: CASSPTGRTNTEAFF. The DNA for the CDR3 is TGTGCCAGCAGTCCGACCGGACGGACCAACACTGAAGCTTTCTTT.

This clonotype has ten or more counts. The CDR3 reads CASSHQPVGIMNTEAFF. For the CDR3, the DNA is TGTGCCAGCAGCCACCAACCTGTGGGAATTATGAACACTGAAGCTTTCTTT. The chain has TRBV4-2 and TRBJ1-1; D remains unclear. V lost 3 bases and J 0 bases, leaving 17 bases between the germline ends. Germline loops: CDR1 LGHNA, CDR2 YNFKEQ. The CDR3 extends over 17 amino acids.

Ten or more counts support this clonotype. The chain carries TRBV9 and TRBJ2-3; 10 bases match TRBD2. This CDR3 comprises 16 residues. V was pared by 0 bases and J by 2 bases, with 3 bases of the junction left unmatched. Germline V gene sequence: CDR1 SGDLS, CDR2 YYNGEE. This CDR3 is CASSVASGGHTDTQYF. CDR3 in DNA: TGTGCCAGCAGCGTAGCTAGCGGGGGACACACAGATACGCAGTATTTT.

This clonotype was recorded many times. The gene calls are TRBV27 and TRBJ2-5; 11 bases line up with TRBD2. V lost 2 bases, J lost 5 bases, and 7 bases stayed unmatched. The CDR3 loop spans 16 amino acids. Germline V lookup: CDR1 MNHEY, CDR2 SMNVEV (reference sequence). CDR3 loop: CASSLRLAGGWETQYF. CDR3 in DNA: TGTGCCAGCAGTTTACGCCTAGCGGGGGGATGGGAGACCCAGTACTTC.

This clonotype was seen many times. DNA for the CDR3: TGTGCCAGCAGCTTAAGGTTCGCCGCGGCGTTGGAGACCCAGTACTTC. As protein: CASSLRFAAALETQYF. The chain combines TRBV7-9 with TRBJ2-5; the D is unclear. Germline CDR1 is SEHNR and CDR2 is FQNEAQ (reference sequence). The CDR3 consists of 16 residues. V lost 2 bases to trimming and J lost 5 bases, with 18 bases between them.

This clonotype was seen a handful of times. The CDR3 region has the DNA TGTGCCAGCAGCTTAGCGGGACAGACAATCACAGATACGCAGTATTTT. Its protein is CASSLAGQTITDTQYF. The chain joins TRBV7-9 to TRBJ2-3, with TRBD1 identical over 7 bases. Germline V gives CDR1 SEHNR, CDR2 FQNEAQ (reference sequence). The CDR3 length is 16 residues. Trimming took 0 bases from V and 2 from J; bases not matched to a gene: 5.

This clonotype was observed a few times. This chain uses TRBV12-3 or TRBV12-4 with TRBJ2-3; 12 positions agree with TRBD2. The CDR3 sequence is 16 residues long. The V and J ends lost 2 bases and 5 bases, in that order; junction bases with no gene match: 5. The CDR3 reads CASSLRLAGGLDTQYF. CDR3 bases: TGTGCCAGCAGTTTAAGGCTAGCGGGGGGGCTAGATACGCAGTATTTT.

The chain joins TRBV4-3 to TRBJ2-2, with D possibly being TRBD2 (6 bases). Germline V gene sequence: CDR1 LGHNA, CDR2 YSLEER. This CDR3 spans 15 amino acids. V was cut by 0 bases and J by 6 bases, with 11 bases left in between. The CDR3 DNA follows: TGCGCCAGCAGCCAAGAAGCGCCGGGGGCCGGGGAGCTGTTTTTT. It yields the protein CASSQEAPGAGELFF.

J is TRBJ2-2 and V is TRBV23-1; a weak D match, TRBD1 (6 bases). TRBV23-1 is placed among ORFs of uncertain function. The CDR3 contains 14 residues. Trimming removed 4 bases from V and 7 bases from J, with 13 bases in between. Written as DNA, the CDR3 is TGCGCCAGCAGTCCAGGGGCCCCGGGCGGGGAGCTGTTTTTT. It translates to CASSPGAPGGELFF.